These 13 T cell receptor beta chains share one sample of origin, sequenced in a study of blood T cell repertoires in COVID-19 (dated by TCRdb to 2020 to 2022). Library preparation was by the immunoSEQ multiplex PCR assay. TCRdb retrieved this table from immuneACCESS and kept in-frame rearrangements only. Not all clones are present; in checked studies, unresolved V genes account for under half, and no reason is known for the remainder. The sample table holds roughly 250,000 clones, of which around four fifths were seen once. The ten largest clones represent roughly 6.4% of the sample. The specimen was peripheral blood. The origin of the receptors is a woman aged 55-69 years with active or convalescent COVID-19.

This clone was seen a few times. The gene calls are TRBV7-9 and TRBJ1-6, with 8 bases fitting TRBD1. The CDR3 sequence is 14 residues long. The germline CDR1 and CDR2 sequences are SEHNR and FQNEAQ (reference sequence). Trimming removed 5 bases from V and 8 bases from J; junction bases left unmatched: 5. The CDR3 DNA follows: TGTGCCAGCAGCGTGACAGGGGCGGATTCACCCCTCCACTTT. Translating it yields CASSVTGADSPLHF.

The rearrangement joins TRBV5-1 to TRBJ2-3; TRBD1 agrees at 7 bases. Losses at the gene ends were 7 bases for V and 2 bases for J; bases not matched to a gene: 10. Germline assignment: CDR1 SGHRS and CDR2 YFSETQ. The CDR3 totals 15 residues. CDR3 DNA sequence: TGCGCCAGCGCATCTACCACAGGGGTCACAGATACGCAGTATTTT. Residues: CASASTTGVTDTQYF.

This chain connects TRBV10-3 to TRBJ1-2; 7 bases are shared with TRBD1. J gave up 4 bases and V 6 bases, and 5 bases lay outside the gene matches. CDR1 is ENHRY and CDR2 is SYGVKD in the germline V gene. This CDR3 has 13 residues. The CDR3: CAISGTAFYGYTF. CDR3 sequence (DNA): TGTGCCATCAGCGGGACAGCTTTCTATGGCTACACCTTC.

This clone has a handful of counts. The chain recombines TRBV7-3 with TRBJ2-1; 8 bases match TRBD1. V trimming: 5 bases; J trimming: 4 bases; junction bases outside the gene matches: 4. CDR1 is SGHTA, CDR2 FQGTGA, per germline. The CDR3 is made up of 14 amino acids. The CDR3: CASSAGTGYNEQFF. As DNA, the CDR3 is TGTGCCAGCAGCGCTGGGACAGGATACAATGAGCAGTTCTTC.

The chain couples TRBV28 to TRBJ2-3, with D unresolved. The germline V gene has CDR1 MDHEN and CDR2 SYDVKM. V lost 6 bases, J lost 0 bases, and 13 bases lay in between. This CDR3 is 15 amino acids long. CDR3 sequence: CASSRQRSSTDTQYF. DNA for the CDR3: TGTGCCAGCAGCAGACAACGTTCTAGCACAGATACGCAGTATTTT.

The J gene is TRBJ2-7, the V gene TRBV18; tentatively, D is TRBD1 (6 bases). This CDR3 is 15 amino acids long. The V and J ends lost 3 bases and 0 bases respectively, with 12 bases between them. Germline lookup yields CDR1 KGHSH and CDR2 LQKENI. The CDR3 loop reads CASSPFRDTSYEQYF. CDR3 sequence (DNA): TGTGCCAGCTCACCGTTCCGGGACACCTCCTACGAGCAGTACTTC.

The chain carries TRBV11-2 and TRBJ2-6; a weak D match, TRBD1 (6 bases). The CDR3 runs to 16 residues. Trimming left V 3 bases short and J 4 bases short, with 13 bases between. Germline lookup yields CDR1 SGHAT and CDR2 FQNNGV. As DNA, the CDR3 is TGTGCCAGCAGCTTCTCAACAGGGACCGGGGCCAACGTCCTGACTTTC. Translation gives CASSFSTGTGANVLTF. The full variable domain, in which reference TRBV11-2 and TRBJ2-6 provide the parts outside the CDR3, is EAGVAQSPRYKIIEKRQSVAFWCNPISGHATLYWYQQILGQGPKLLIQFQNNGVVDDSQLPKDRFSAERLKGVDSTLKIQPAKLEDSAVYLCASSFSTGTGANVLTFGAGSRLTVL.

V is TRBV4-1 and J is TRBJ2-1, with D maybe TRBD1 (6 bases). This CDR3 spans 16 amino acids. Per germline, CDR1 MGHRA and CDR2 YSYEKL. V lost 4 bases, J lost 0 bases, and 13 bases lay in between. The CDR3 sequence is CASSRQDSDSYNEQFF. The CDR3 DNA sequence: TGCGCCAGCAGCCGACAGGACAGTGACTCCTACAATGAGCAGTTCTTC.

The chain couples TRBV7-9 to TRBJ2-1; the D is unclear. Trimming took 5 bases from V and 8 from J, leaving 7 bases between them. The CDR3 spans 11 residues. CDR1 and CDR2 from the germline V gene are SEHNR and FQNEAQ (reference sequence). The CDR3 DNA reads TGTGCCAGCAGCCCTCTCGATGAGCAGTTCTTC. Translated: CASSPLDEQFF.

The rearrangement joins TRBV5-1 to TRBJ2-3; 10 bases are shared with TRBD2. CDR3 length equals 16 residues. CDR1 and CDR2 (germline): SGHRS, YFSETQ. V was clipped by 0 bases and J by 2 bases; unmatched bases: 3. The CDR3 coding sequence is TGCGCCAGCAGCTTGGCTCTAGCGGGGGCCACAGATACGCAGTATTTT. Protein: CASSLALAGATDTQYF.

The chain couples TRBV6-5 to TRBJ2-7, with D perhaps TRBD2 (6 bases). The V and J ends lost 6 bases and 0 bases respectively, with 12 bases between them. Germline V gene lookup returns CDR1 MNHEY and CDR2 SVGAGI. CDR3 length: 14 amino acids. The CDR3 loop reads CASSRDFSSYEQYF. Here the CDR3 DNA reads TGTGCCAGCAGCCGGGACTTTAGCTCCTACGAGCAGTACTTC.

This chain uses TRBV7-9 with TRBJ1-5; 7 bases are shared with TRBD1. V was pared by 5 bases and J by 6 bases, with 7 bases of the junction left unmatched. Germline values: CDR1 SEHNR, CDR2 FQNEAQ (reference sequence). The CDR3 is 14 residues long. CDR3 coding DNA: TGTGCCAGCAGCCCCGACAGGGCGGGTCAGCCCCAGCATTTT. This translates into CASSPDRAGQPQHF.

This clone turned up a few times. This chain joins TRBV11-3 and TRBJ2-1; 9 bases are shared with TRBD2. The V gene's germline CDR1 is SGHNT and CDR2 YENEEA. The ends lost 5 bases at V and 7 bases at J; junction bases unmatched: 9. The CDR3 covers 15 residues. Written as DNA, the CDR3 is TGTGCCAGCAGCATGAGACTAGCGGACAATAATGAGCAGTTCTTC. It specifies CASSMRLADNNEQFF.